These 18 T cell receptor beta chains share one sample of origin, sequenced in a study of T cell repertoires in cytomegalovirus infection. No antigen has been assigned to these receptors. A single record per CDR3 protein comes from TCRdb applying MiXCR to the reads. The sample lists around 89,000 distinct CDR3 sequences; 25% to 30% were seen once. Here the sequenced sample was CD8+ T cells from cultured PBMCs, taken from culture after CMV antigen stimulation. Receptors originate from a human donor in good health (CMV status not recorded). Some clones in this sample may be carry-over from other donors' samples.

This sequence joins TRBV19 and TRBJ1-1, with unresolved D. CDR1 is LNHDA, CDR2 SQIVND, per germline (reference sequence). Trimming stripped 3 bases from V and 4 bases from J, with 9 bases between. The CDR3 sequence is 13 residues long. CDR3 nucleotides: TGTGCCAGTAGTATTTTCTCCTCCACTGAAGCTTTCTTT. Its translation: CASSIFSSTEAFF.

The table lists this clonotype with a few counts. The chain joins TRBV5-1 to TRBJ1-2; TRBD1 agrees at 12 bases. The germline gives CDR1 SGHRS, CDR2 YFSETQ. The length of the CDR3 is 15 residues. After removal of 5 bases from V and 8 bases from J, the junction contained 10 bases not matched to a gene. The CDR3 nucleotides are TGCGCCAGCAGTCCAACCGGGGACAGGGGGCGAGGCTACACCTTC. Its protein product is CASSPTGDRGRGYTF.

This clonotype was picked up many times. The CDR3 protein is CASSLGPGENYGYTF. The DNA for the CDR3 is TGTGCCAGCAGCTTAGGTCCGGGGGAGAACTATGGCTACACCTTC. V is TRBV7-8 and J is TRBJ1-2; maybe TRBD1 (5 bases). Germline values: CDR1 SGHVS, CDR2 FQNEAQ. This CDR3 contains 15 residues. V lost 1 base to trimming and J lost 2 bases, with 11 bases between them.

V is TRBV25-1 and J is TRBJ2-7; a weak D match, TRBD2 (5 bases). The V and J ends lost 3 bases and 0 bases respectively, with 9 bases between them. The CDR3 consists of 14 residues. The germline V gene encodes CDR1 MGHDK and CDR2 SYGVNS. The CDR3 loop is CASSDSGSSYEQYF. DNA of the CDR3: TGTGCCAGCAGTGACTCGGGGAGCTCCTACGAGCAGTACTTC.

The chain joins TRBV27 to TRBJ2-3; 9 nucleotides agree with TRBD2. Germline V CDR1 and CDR2: MNHEY, SMNVEV (reference sequence). The CDR3 spans 14 residues. J lost 8 bases, V lost 8 bases, and 11 bases had no gene match. The DNA for the CDR3 is TGTGCCAGCCACAAGGCGGGGGGGCAAGGTACGCAGTATTTT. It specifies CASHKAGGQGTQYF.

The sample holds a few counts of this clonotype. The chain recombines TRBV4-2 with TRBJ1-2, with D unclear. This CDR3 comprises 12 residues. Germline lookup yields CDR1 LGHNA and CDR2 YNFKEQ. Trimming removed 0 bases from V and 4 bases from J, with 3 bases in between. The CDR3 DNA is TGTGCCAGCAGCCAAGATTCCTATGGCTACACCTTC. As protein: CASSQDSYGYTF.

The V gene is TRBV19, the J gene TRBJ1-5; 7 positions match TRBD1. The germline gives CDR1 LNHDA, CDR2 SQIVND (reference sequence). The CDR3 extends over 12 amino acids. Trimming removed 9 bases from V and 7 bases from J; junction bases left unmatched: 6. DNA for the CDR3: TGTGCCAGCGAAGGGGGCGAACAGCCCCAGCATTTT. This codes for CASEGGEQPQHF. Combining the CDR3 with reference TRBV19 and TRBJ1-5 gives the whole variable domain DGGITQSPKYLFRKEGQNVTLSCEQNLNHDAMYWYRQDPGQGLRLIYYSQIVNDFQKGDIAEGYSVSREKKESFPLTVTSAQKNPTAFYLCASEGGEQPQHFGDGTRLSIL.

J is TRBJ2-3 and V is TRBV27; D not certain. V was trimmed by 5 bases and J by 4 bases, leaving 7 bases between them. There are 12 residues in the CDR3. Germline CDR1 reads MNHEY; CDR2 reads SMNVEV (reference sequence). DNA for the CDR3: TGTGCCAGCAGTGACCCATCAGATACGCAGTATTTT. Translated: CASSDPSDTQYF.

This clonotype was seen a few times. The chain recombines TRBV10-3 with TRBJ2-1, with a tentative D call TRBD2 (6 bases). Trimming left V 3 bases short and J 15 bases short, with 18 bases between. The germline V gene has CDR1 ENHRY and CDR2 SYGVKD. This CDR3 has 13 amino acids. For the CDR3, the DNA is TGTGCCATCAGTGATGTCGGAGGGACTCGCGGGTTCTTC. As protein: CAISDVGGTRGFF.

The genes are TRBV7-2 and TRBJ1-1; D is uncertain. This CDR3 has 12 residues. Trimming pared 3 bases from V and 5 bases from J, leaving 7 bases between. The germline CDR1 and CDR2 sequences are SGHTA and FQGNSA. The CDR3 DNA reads as TGTGCCAGCAGCTTCCCGTTGACTGAAGCTTTCTTT. Its translation is CASSFPLTEAFF. Combining the CDR3 with reference TRBV7-2 and TRBJ1-1 gives the whole variable domain GAGVSQSPSNKVTEKGKDVELRCDPISGHTALYWYRQSLGQGLEFLIYFQGNSAPDKSGLPSDRFSAERTGGSVSTLTIQRTQQEDSAVYLCASSFPLTEAFFGQGTRLTVV.

The rearrangement links TRBV3-1 to TRBJ2-7; D gene uncertain. The length of the CDR3 is 13 residues. Germline CDR1 reads LGHDT; CDR2 reads YNNKEL (reference sequence). The V end was cut by 0 bases, the J end by 6 bases, with 9 bases between. CDR3 sequence (DNA): TGTGCCAGCAGCCAAGAGGTACAAGCCGAGCAGTACTTC. Translated: CASSQEVQAEQYF.

This clonotype was picked up many times. CDR3 in amino acids: CASNQNGGNQETQYF. The CDR3, as DNA: TGTGCCAGCAATCAAAATGGGGGAAACCAAGAGACCCAGTACTTC. The gene calls are TRBV7-8 and TRBJ2-5; possibly TRBD1 or TRBD2 for D (5 bases each). Between the trimmed V and J ends, which lost 7 bases and 0 bases, there was a span of 15 bases. This CDR3 region has 15 residues. Germline V gives CDR1 SGHVS, CDR2 FQNEAQ.

This clonotype came up many times. The chain has TRBV12-3 or TRBV12-4 and TRBJ2-5; 7 nucleotides line up with TRBD2. The CDR3 totals 13 residues. V was pared by 6 bases and J by 5 bases, with 6 bases of the junction left unmatched. For the CDR3, the DNA is TGTGCCAGCAGCACTCCCGGGGGGGAGACCCAGTACTTC. It is translated as CASSTPGGETQYF.

The genes are TRBV28 and TRBJ1-2, with 8 bases lining up with TRBD1. The CDR3 contains 13 residues. CDR1 is MDHEN, CDR2 SYDVKM, per germline. Trimming removed 8 bases from V and 8 bases from J; junction bases left unmatched: 10. Written as DNA, the CDR3 is TGTGCCAGCCTATATCTACAGGGGGGCGGCTACACCTTC. It yields the protein CASLYLQGGGYTF.

V is TRBV20-1 and J is TRBJ1-1, with a possible D match to TRBD1 (5 bases). From germline, CDR1 is DFQATT and CDR2 SNEGSKA (reference sequence). The CDR3 is 13 amino acids. V was clipped by 6 bases and J by 4 bases, with 15 bases between them. The CDR3 nucleotides read TGCAGTGCGCGGTCAGGGAGGGTCACTGAAGCTTTCTTT. This translates into CSARSGRVTEAFF.

The gene calls are TRBV7-2 and TRBJ2-1; 8 nucleotides align to TRBD2. With 5 bases clipped from V and 5 bases from J, the junction kept 5 bases outside the gene matches. The CDR3 loop spans 14 amino acids. Germline assignment: CDR1 SGHTA and CDR2 FQGNSA. DNA for the CDR3: TGTGCCAGCAGCGACGGGACTAGGGACAATGAGCAGTTCTTC. The encoded protein is CASSDGTRDNEQFF.

This clonotype was observed a handful of times. The gene calls are TRBV19 and TRBJ2-7, with D perhaps matching TRBD1 (6 bases). The CDR3 is made up of 15 amino acids. Trimming left V 1 base short and J 5 bases short, with 15 bases between. Germline assignment: CDR1 LNHDA and CDR2 SQIVND (reference sequence). This CDR3 reads CASSIAAGVHHEQYF. The CDR3 coding sequence is TGTGCCAGTAGTATAGCGGCAGGGGTCCACCACGAGCAGTACTTC.

The CDR3 region has the DNA TGTGCCAGCACGGGCAAAGGGAATAATTCACCCCTCCACTTT. It is translated as CASTGKGNNSPLHF. V usage is TRBV12-3 or TRBV12-4 and J usage is TRBJ1-6; D is unresolved. Trimming removed 7 bases at V and 5 bases at J, with 12 bases between. The CDR3 has 14 residues.